A single TCR beta chain is shown here with its context. Its antigen is unidentified. The record originates from a study of CD8 T cells in Susac syndrome. From blood CD8+ and CD4+ T cells, the TCR beta chain was sequenced. RNA totalling about 0.45 to 1 ug underwent reverse transcription with random hexamers. Using its own MiXCR run on the immunoSEQ multiplex PCR reads, TCRdb lists one record per CDR3 protein. The sample has fewer than 90,000 distinct CDR3 sequences, under 95% seen once. The CDR3 runs 16 residues. J was trimmed by 12 bases and V by 5 bases; bases with no gene match: 14. Points from the study as a whole: CD8+ clones in Susac expanded most in TEMRA cells and active patients.

The origin of this receptor is a human donor with Susac syndrome. Sequencing input: CD8+ T cells from PBMCs. This chain joins TRBV12-3 or TRBV12-4 and TRBJ1-6; TRBD1 agrees at 9 bases. CDR3: CASSIHRGRLGGPLHF. DNA for the CDR3: TGTGCCAGCAGTATTCACAGGGGGCGCTTGGGCGGACCCCTCCACTTT.